The clone carrying this T cell receptor (beta chain) was detected once. These data are taken from a study of blood T cell repertoires in COVID-19. The CDR3 totals 11 residues. From germline, CDR1 is MNHEY and CDR2 SVGAGI. Trimming took 2 bases from V and 8 from J, leaving 6 bases between them. TCRdb's copy holds only in-frame clones and misses some; the assay was immunoSEQ multiplex PCR. Altogether around 270,000 clones are present, more than 75% being singletons, with the ten largest covering around a tenth. V usage is TRBV6-5 and J usage is TRBJ1-2, with D possibly matching TRBD1 (5 bases). The receptor was isolated from a man in his forties who had recovered from COVID-19. What was sequenced was peripheral blood. CDR3 protein: CASSYGGGYTF. For the CDR3, the DNA is TGTGCCAGCAGTTACGGGGGGGGCTACACCTTC.